A single sample is the source of the 8 T cell receptor beta chains below, sequenced in a study of cytomegalovirus exposure and HLA in healthy donors. The study ran its PCR with 60 Vbeta and 13 Jbeta primers. Clones were read by immunoSEQ multiplex PCR, and TCRdb kept only the in-frame ones, dropping some. The table includes 150,000 to 200,000 clones, roughly 85% detected once. The sample comprised PBMCs. These receptors originate from a woman in her fifties or sixties in good health and CMV-seronegative.

The gene calls are TRBV6-6 and TRBJ2-1; 10 positions match TRBD1. With V trimmed by 5 bases and J by 4 bases, 5 bases remained unmatched. Germline V gene lookup returns CDR1 MNHNY and CDR2 SVGAGI (reference sequence). This CDR3 comprises 15 residues. CDR3 sequence (DNA): TGTGCCAGCAGTCGGACAGGGGGGGAATACAATGAGCAGTTCTTC. It translates to CASSRTGGEYNEQFF.

V and J are TRBV6-5 and TRBJ2-7; 7 positions match TRBD1. The CDR3 consists of 13 residues. Germline-derived CDR1 and CDR2 are MNHEY and SVGAGI. V lost 6 bases to trimming and J lost 0 bases; unmatched junction nucleotides: 2. CDR3: CASRGQRSYEQYF. The CDR3 nucleotides are TGTGCCAGCAGGGGACAGCGCTCCTACGAGCAGTACTTC.

V is TRBV7-2 and J is TRBJ2-1, with 9 bases fitting TRBD2. CDR1 and CDR2 from the germline V gene are SGHTA and FQGNSA. The V and J ends lost 4 bases and 7 bases, in that order; junction bases with no gene match: 2. CDR3 length equals 13 residues. CDR3 DNA sequence: TGTGCCAGCAGCTCTAGCGGGAAAAATGAGCAGTTCTTC. It specifies CASSSSGKNEQFF.

CDR3 in DNA: TGTGCCAGTAGCGGTGGGGACAGGAGCTCCTACGAGCAGTACTTC. The encoded protein is CASSGGDRSSYEQYF. The rearrangement links TRBV19 to TRBJ2-7; TRBD1 matches at 8 bases. After removal of 6 bases from V and 0 bases from J, the junction contained 7 bases not matched to a gene. Germline V gene sequence: CDR1 LNHDA, CDR2 SQIVND (reference sequence). The CDR3 is 15 residues long.

The J gene is TRBJ2-5, the V gene TRBV6-5; TRBD2 agrees at 10 bases. V shed 6 bases and J 4 bases; nucleotides not matched to a gene: 8. This CDR3 region has 15 residues. The germline V gene has CDR1 MNHEY and CDR2 SVGAGI. CDR3 in amino acids: CASRLAGGWPETQYF. Here the CDR3 DNA reads TGTGCCAGCAGGTTAGCGGGAGGCTGGCCAGAGACCCAGTACTTC.

The V call is TRBV27, the J call TRBJ2-2, with 11 bases aligning to TRBD2. The CDR3 totals 17 residues. V lost 1 base, J lost 0 bases, and 1 base stayed unmatched. Germline V gives CDR1 MNHEY, CDR2 SMNVEV (reference sequence). In DNA form, the CDR3 reads TGTGCCAGCAGTTTATTAGCGGGAGGGTCGAACACCGGGGAGCTGTTTTTT. It yields the protein CASSLLAGGSNTGELFF.

CDR3 protein: CASSERAGKGYGYTF. DNA of the CDR3: TGTGCCAGCAGTGAAAGGGCAGGGAAGGGCTATGGCTACACCTTC. The rearrangement uses TRBV6-1 and TRBJ1-2; possibly TRBD1 for D (5 bases). This CDR3 has 15 amino acids. V shed 2 bases and J shed 4 bases, with 14 bases lying between them. CDR1 is MNHNS and CDR2 is SASEGT in the germline V gene.

The CDR3 sequence: CASSQESLSGANVLTF. The CDR3 bases are TGTGCCAGCAGCCAAGAAAGCCTCTCTGGGGCCAACGTCCTGACTTTC. The chain recombines TRBV14 with TRBJ2-6; D is ambiguous. The V gene's germline CDR1 is SGHDN and CDR2 FVKESK. This CDR3 region has 16 residues. Trimming stripped 0 bases from V and 0 bases from J, with 6 bases between.